The clone carrying this T cell receptor (beta chain) was detected once. Per the original data handling: Scientists estimated how many nucleated cells there were by amplifying reference gene primers. Repertoires were generated with immunoSEQ multiplex PCR, while TCRdb's copy carries only in-frame clones and drops some. The DNA was the basis for D and trimming; V, J and clone size are from that table. The sample lists fewer than 300,000 clones, around 90% occurring once. This record comes from a study of blood T cell repertoires in COVID-19. On the study more broadly: From T cells, B-cell-depleted T cells, or PBMCs came the material, which was cDNA or gDNA.

Trimming cost V 2 bases and J 2 bases, with 5 bases left between them. Per the germline V gene, CDR1 is MNHEY and CDR2 is SVGAGI. The CDR3 consists of 13 residues. The specimen was peripheral blood. The gene calls are TRBV6-5 and TRBJ2-3, with unresolved D. This sequence was found in a man aged 18-30 years with active or convalescent COVID-19. The CDR3 nucleotides are TGTGCCAGCAGTTACCGTTTCACAGATACGCAGTATTTT. Amino acids: CASSYRFTDTQYF.